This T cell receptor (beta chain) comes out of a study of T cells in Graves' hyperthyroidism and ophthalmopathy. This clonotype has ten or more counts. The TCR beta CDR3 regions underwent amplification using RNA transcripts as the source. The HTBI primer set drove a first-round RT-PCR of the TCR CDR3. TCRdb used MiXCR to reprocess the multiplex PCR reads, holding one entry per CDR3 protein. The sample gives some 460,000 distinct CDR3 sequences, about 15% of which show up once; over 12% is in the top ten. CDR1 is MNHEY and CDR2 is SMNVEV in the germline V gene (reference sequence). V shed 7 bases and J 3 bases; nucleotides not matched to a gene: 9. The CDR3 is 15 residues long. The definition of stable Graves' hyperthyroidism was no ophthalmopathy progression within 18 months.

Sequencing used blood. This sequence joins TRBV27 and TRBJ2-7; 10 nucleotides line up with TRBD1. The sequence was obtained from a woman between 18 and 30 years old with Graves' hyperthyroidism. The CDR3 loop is CASKFLGQGNYEQYF. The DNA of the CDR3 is TGTGCCAGCAAGTTTTTGGGACAGGGGAACTACGAGCAGTACTTC.